This TCR beta chain was captured by sequencing in a study of T cell responses to AZD1222 COVID-19 vaccine. Study findings and constraints: Dominant at 160-218 and 743-854, vaccine-associated CD4 TCRs also spanned spike. Baseline seropositivity occurred in only 5 to 7 AZD1222 recipients.

The length of the CDR3 is 14 residues. Per the germline V gene, CDR1 is LGHDT and CDR2 is YNNKEL (reference sequence). Trimming removed 2 bases at V and 4 bases at J, with 11 bases between. Of note for this clone: Its cognate antigen is unknown.

Profiling relied on immunoSEQ multiplex PCR, and the TCRdb table lists in-frame clones only, not all of them. The sample holds around 110,000 clones; 87% are singletons and the top ten take 6% to 8%. This TCR derives from an adult in good health. This chain uses TRBV3-1 (or the pseudogene TRBV3-2) with TRBJ2-5, with TRBD2 as a possible D gene (6 bases). The sample consisted of peripheral blood, taken on day 0 of AZD1222 vaccination. DNA for the CDR3: TGTGCCAGCAGCCAAAGGCGGGGAGGAGAGACCCAGTACTTC. It codes for CASSQRRGGETQYF.